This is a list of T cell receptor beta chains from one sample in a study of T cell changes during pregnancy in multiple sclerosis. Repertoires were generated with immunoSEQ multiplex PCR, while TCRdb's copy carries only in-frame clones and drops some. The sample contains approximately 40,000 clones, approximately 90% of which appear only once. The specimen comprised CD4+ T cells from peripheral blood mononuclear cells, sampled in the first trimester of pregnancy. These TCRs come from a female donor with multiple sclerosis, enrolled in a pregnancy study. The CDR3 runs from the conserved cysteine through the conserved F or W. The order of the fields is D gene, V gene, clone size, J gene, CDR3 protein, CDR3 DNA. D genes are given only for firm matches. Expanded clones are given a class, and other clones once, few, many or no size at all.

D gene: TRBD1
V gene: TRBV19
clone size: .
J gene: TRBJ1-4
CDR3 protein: CASSTGQGENEKLFF
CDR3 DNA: TGTGCCAGTAGTACCGGACAGGGAGAGAATGAAAAACTGTTTTTT

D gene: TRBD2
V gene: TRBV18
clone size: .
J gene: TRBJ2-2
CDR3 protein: CASSPRTSGRATTGELFF
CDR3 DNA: TGTGCCAGCTCACCTAGGACTAGCGGGAGGGCCACCACCGGGGAGCTGTTTTTT

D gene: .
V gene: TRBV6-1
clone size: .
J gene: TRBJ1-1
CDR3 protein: CASSANRGGDTEAFF
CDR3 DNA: TGTGCCAGCAGTGCCAACCGGGGGGGGGATACTGAAGCTTTCTTT

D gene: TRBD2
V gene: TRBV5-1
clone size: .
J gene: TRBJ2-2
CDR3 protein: CASGPGPAGGPGELFF
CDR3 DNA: TGCGCCAGTGGACCAGGTCCAGCGGGAGGGCCCGGGGAGCTGTTTTTT

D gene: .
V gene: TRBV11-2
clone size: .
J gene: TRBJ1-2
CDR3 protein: CASSLVVGRSGDNGYTF
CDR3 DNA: TGTGCCAGCAGCTTAGTAGTGGGACGGTCCGGGGACAATGGCTACACCTTC

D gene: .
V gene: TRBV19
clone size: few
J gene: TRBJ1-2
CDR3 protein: CASRQGRGYTF
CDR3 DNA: TGTGCCAGTAGACAGGGTCGTGGCTACACCTTC

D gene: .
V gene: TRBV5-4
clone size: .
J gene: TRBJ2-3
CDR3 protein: CASSWAVEDAQYF
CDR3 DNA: TGTGCCAGCAGCTGGGCAGTGGAAGATGCGCAGTATTTT

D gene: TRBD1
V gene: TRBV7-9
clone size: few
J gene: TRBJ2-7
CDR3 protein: CASSPSTGANEQYF
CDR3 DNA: TGTGCCAGCAGCCCGTCGACAGGGGCGAACGAGCAGTACTTC

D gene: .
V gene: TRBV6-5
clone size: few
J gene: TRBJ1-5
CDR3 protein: CASRLTGNQPQHF
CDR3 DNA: TGTGCCAGCAGACTGACAGGTAATCAGCCCCAGCATTTT

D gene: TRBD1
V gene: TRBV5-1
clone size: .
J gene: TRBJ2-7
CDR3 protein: CASNVDGQGNYEQYF
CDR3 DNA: TGCGCCAGCAATGTCGATGGACAGGGCAACTACGAGCAGTACTTC

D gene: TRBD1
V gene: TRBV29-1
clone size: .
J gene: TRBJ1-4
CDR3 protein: CSVGFNVPGQGQASPNEKLFF
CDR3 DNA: TGCAGCGTTGGGTTTAATGTCCCGGGACAGGGCCAGGCTTCCCCGAATGAAAAACTGTTTTTT

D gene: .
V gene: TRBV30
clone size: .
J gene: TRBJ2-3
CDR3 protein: CAWSHGSRTTDTQYF
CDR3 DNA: TGTGCCTGGAGCCACGGGTCCCGAACCACAGATACGCAGTATTTT

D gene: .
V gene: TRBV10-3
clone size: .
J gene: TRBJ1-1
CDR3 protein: CAISGGQIPGTEAFF
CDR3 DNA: TGTGCCATCAGTGGAGGACAGATCCCAGGCACTGAAGCTTTCTTT

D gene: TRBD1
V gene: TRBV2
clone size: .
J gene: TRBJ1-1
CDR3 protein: CASRYQTGVGTEAFF
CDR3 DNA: TGTGCCAGCAGGTATCAGACAGGGGTCGGGACTGAAGCTTTCTTT

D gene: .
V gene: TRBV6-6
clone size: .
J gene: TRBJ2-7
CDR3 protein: CASSINPGLGGEQYF
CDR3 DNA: TGTGCCAGCAGCATCAACCCGGGACTTGGGGGCGAGCAGTACTTC

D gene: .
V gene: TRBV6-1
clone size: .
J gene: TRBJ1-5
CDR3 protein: CASSEIGGLNQPQHF
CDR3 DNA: TGTGCCAGCAGTGAGATCGGAGGTCTAAATCAGCCCCAGCATTTT

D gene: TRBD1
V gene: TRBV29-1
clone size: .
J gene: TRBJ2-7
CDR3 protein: CSAGTGNEQYF
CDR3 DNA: TGCAGCGCCGGGACAGGGAACGAGCAGTACTTC

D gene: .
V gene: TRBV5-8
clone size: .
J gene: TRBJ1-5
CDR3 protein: CASSFNRDTYSNQPQHF
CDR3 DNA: TGTGCCAGCAGCTTTAACCGGGACACCTATAGCAATCAGCCCCAGCATTTT

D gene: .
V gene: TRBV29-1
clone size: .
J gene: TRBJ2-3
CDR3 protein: CSVGQVFSTDTQYF
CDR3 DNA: TGCAGCGTGGGGCAGGTCTTTAGCACAGATACGCAGTATTTT

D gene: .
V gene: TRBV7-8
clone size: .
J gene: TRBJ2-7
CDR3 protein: CASSLDSAGLTYEQYF
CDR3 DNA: TGTGCCAGCAGCTTAGATTCGGCAGGGTTGACCTACGAGCAGTACTTC

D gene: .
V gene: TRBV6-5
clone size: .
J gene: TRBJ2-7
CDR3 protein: CASSYPIGGYYEQYF
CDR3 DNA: TGTGCCAGCAGTTACCCTATCGGAGGATACTACGAGCAGTACTTC

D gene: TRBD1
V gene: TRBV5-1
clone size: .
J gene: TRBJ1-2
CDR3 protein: CASTSSGTGGYGYTF
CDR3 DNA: TGCGCCAGCACCTCTAGCGGGACAGGGGGCTATGGCTACACCTTC

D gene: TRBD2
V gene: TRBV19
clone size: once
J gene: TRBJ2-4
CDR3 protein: CASSIYRLAENIQYF
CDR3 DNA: TGTGCCAGTAGTATATATCGTCTAGCGGAAAACATTCAGTACTTC

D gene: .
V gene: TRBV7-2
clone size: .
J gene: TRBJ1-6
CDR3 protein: CASSLEIGQGLTSLHF
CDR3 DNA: TGTGCCAGCAGCTTAGAGATTGGGCAGGGACTAACATCCCTCCACTTT

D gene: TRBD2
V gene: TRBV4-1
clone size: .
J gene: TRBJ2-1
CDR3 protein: CASSQEGAVAGPPIYNEQFF
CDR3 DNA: TGCGCCAGCAGCCAAGAAGGGGCGGTAGCGGGACCGCCGATTTACAATGAGCAGTTCTTC

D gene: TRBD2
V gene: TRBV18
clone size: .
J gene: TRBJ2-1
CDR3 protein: CASSPPGLGGGEQFF
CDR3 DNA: TGTGCCAGCTCACCACCGGGACTAGGGGGTGGTGAGCAGTTCTTC

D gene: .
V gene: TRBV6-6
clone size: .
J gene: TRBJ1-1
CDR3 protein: CASSPKTAHSSEAFF
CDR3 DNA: TGTGCCAGCAGTCCCAAGACAGCCCACAGCTCCGAAGCTTTCTTT

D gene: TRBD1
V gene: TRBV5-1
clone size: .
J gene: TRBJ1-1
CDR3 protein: CASSLLVGQANTEAFF
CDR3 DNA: TGCGCCAGCAGCTTACTGGTAGGACAGGCGAACACTGAAGCTTTCTTT

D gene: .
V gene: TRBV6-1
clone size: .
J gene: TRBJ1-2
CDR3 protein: CAIGQNYGYTF
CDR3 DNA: TGTGCCATCGGACAGAACTATGGCTACACCTTC

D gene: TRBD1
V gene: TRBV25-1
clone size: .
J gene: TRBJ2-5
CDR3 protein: CASSELGTEQETQYF
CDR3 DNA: TGTGCCAGCAGTGAATTAGGGACAGAACAAGAGACCCAGTACTTC

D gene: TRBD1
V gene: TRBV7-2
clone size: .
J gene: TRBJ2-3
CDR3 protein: CASSFPRGPSDTQYF
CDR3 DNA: TGTGCCAGCAGCTTTCCCAGGGGGCCGTCAGATACGCAGTATTTT

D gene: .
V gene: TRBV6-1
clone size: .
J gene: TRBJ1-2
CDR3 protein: CASSASGVGYTF
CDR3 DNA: TGTGCCAGCAGTGCCTCGGGGGTCGGCTACACCTTC

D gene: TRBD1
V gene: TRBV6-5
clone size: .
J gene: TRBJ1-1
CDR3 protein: CASNQGANTEAFF
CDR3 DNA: TGTGCCAGCAACCAGGGGGCGAACACTGAAGCTTTCTTT

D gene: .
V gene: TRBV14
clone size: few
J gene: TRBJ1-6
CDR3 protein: CASSQDQGRSPLHF
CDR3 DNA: TGTGCCAGCAGCCAAGACCAGGGAAGATCACCCCTCCACTTT

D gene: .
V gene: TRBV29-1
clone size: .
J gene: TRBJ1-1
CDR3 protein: CSVANRQNTEAFF
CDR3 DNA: TGCAGCGTTGCGAACCGACAGAACACTGAAGCTTTCTTT

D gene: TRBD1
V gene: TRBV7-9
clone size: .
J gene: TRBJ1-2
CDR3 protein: CASSLGTGGNGYTF
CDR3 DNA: TGTGCCAGCAGCTTAGGGACAGGGGGTAACGGCTACACCTTC

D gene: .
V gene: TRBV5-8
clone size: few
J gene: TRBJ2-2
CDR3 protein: CASSLISHSGAGELFF
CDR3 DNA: TGTGCCAGCAGCTTGATCTCCCATTCGGGGGCCGGGGAGCTGTTTTTT